This entry lists 4 T cell receptor beta chains sequenced from one sample in a study of T cell responses to AZD1222 COVID-19 vaccine. Only in-frame clones appear in the TCRdb table, and some are missing; sequencing was by immunoSEQ multiplex PCR. This table has tens of thousands of clones, 89% appearing once. Here the sequenced sample was peripheral blood, taken 28 days after the second AZD1222 dose. The receptor set was obtained from an adult who received the AZD1222 COVID-19 vaccine.

The chain uses TRBV7-2 and TRBJ2-1; unclear D gene. Germline CDR1 and CDR2: SGHTA and FQGNSA. V lost 5 bases and J 3 bases, leaving 14 bases between the germline ends. This CDR3 is built from 15 residues. This CDR3 reads CASSPDSSFYNEQFF. In nucleotides, the CDR3 is TGTGCCAGCAGCCCCGACTCGTCATTCTACAATGAGCAGTTCTTC.

V is TRBV9 and J is TRBJ2-3; 7 nucleotides line up with TRBD2. Trimming at V came to 0 bases and at J to 6 bases, leaving 4 bases not matched to a gene. CDR3 size: 14 residues. Germline CDR1 reads SGDLS; CDR2 reads YYNGEE. CDR3 DNA sequence: TGTGCCAGCAGCGTAGATGGGAGGGGTGATACGCAGTATTTT. It is translated as CASSVDGRGDTQYF.

CDR3 sequence (DNA): TGTGCCAGCAGCTTACTGGGAGGGAACACTGAAGCTTTCTTT. This sequence encodes CASSLLGGNTEAFF. V usage is TRBV7-3 and J usage is TRBJ1-1, with D unclear. V dropped 2 bases and J dropped 1 base, with 8 bases sitting between them. This CDR3 spans 14 amino acids. Germline values: CDR1 SGHTA, CDR2 FQGTGA. Combining the CDR3 with reference TRBV7-3 and TRBJ1-1 gives the whole variable domain GAGVSQTPSNKVTEKGKYVELRCDPISGHTALYWYRQSLGQGPEFLIYFQGTGAADDSGLPNDRFFAVRPEGSVSTLKIQRTERGDSAVYLCASSLLGGNTEAFFGQGTRLTVV.

The chain employs TRBV27 and TRBJ2-7, with TRBD1 matching 9 bases. CDR3 size: 14 residues. V was clipped by 8 bases and J by 3 bases; unmatched bases: 8. The V gene's germline CDR1 is MNHEY and CDR2 SMNVEV (reference sequence). As DNA, the CDR3 is TGTGCCAGCGGATCCGGGACAGGGTTCTACGAGCAGTACTTC. Amino acid sequence: CASGSGTGFYEQYF.